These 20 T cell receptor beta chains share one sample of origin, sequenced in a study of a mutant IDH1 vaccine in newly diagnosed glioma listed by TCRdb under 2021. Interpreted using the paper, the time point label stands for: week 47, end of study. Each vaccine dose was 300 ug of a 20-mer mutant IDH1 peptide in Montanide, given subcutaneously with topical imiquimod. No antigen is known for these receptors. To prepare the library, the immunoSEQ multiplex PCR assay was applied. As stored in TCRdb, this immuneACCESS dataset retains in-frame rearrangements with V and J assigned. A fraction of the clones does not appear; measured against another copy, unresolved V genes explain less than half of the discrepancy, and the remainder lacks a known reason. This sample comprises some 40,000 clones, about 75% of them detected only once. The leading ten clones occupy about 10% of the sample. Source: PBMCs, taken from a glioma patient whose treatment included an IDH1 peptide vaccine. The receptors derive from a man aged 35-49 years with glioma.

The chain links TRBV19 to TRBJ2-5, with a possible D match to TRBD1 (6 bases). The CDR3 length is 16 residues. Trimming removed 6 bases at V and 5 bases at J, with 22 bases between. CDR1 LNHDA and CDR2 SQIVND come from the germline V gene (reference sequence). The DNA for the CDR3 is TGTGCCAGTAGCCCGAAGAGGGGGTGGTCTGGGGAGACCCAGTACTTC. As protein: CASSPKRGWSGETQYF.

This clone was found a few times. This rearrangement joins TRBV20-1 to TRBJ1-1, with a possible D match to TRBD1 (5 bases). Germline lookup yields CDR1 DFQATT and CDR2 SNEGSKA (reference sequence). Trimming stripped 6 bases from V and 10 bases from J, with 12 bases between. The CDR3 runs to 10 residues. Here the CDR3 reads CSARGVGAFF. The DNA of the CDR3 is TGCAGTGCGCGGGGGGTGGGAGCTTTCTTT.

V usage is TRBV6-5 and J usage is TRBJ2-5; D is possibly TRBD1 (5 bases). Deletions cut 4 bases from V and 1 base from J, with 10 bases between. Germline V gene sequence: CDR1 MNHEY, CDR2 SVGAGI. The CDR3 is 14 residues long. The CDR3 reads CASSLGQAQETQYF. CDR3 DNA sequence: TGTGCCAGCAGTTTGGGGCAGGCCCAAGAGACCCAGTACTTC.

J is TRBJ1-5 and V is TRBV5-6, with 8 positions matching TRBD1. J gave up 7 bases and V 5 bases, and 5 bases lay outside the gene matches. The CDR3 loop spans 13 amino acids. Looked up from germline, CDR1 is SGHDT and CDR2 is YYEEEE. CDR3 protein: CASSQGAGQPQHF. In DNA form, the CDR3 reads TGTGCCAGCAGTCAGGGGGCTGGGCAGCCCCAGCATTTT.

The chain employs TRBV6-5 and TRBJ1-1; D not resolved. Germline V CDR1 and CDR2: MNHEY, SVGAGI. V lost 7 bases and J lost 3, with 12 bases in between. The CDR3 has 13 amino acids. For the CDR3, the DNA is TGTGCCAGCAATCGCCAGAGGGACACTGAAGCTTTCTTT. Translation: CASNRQRDTEAFF.

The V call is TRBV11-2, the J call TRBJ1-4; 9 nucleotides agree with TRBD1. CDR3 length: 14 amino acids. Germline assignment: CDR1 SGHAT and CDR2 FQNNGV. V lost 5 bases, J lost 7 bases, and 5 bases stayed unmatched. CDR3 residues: CASSVDRGSEKLFF. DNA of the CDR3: TGTGCCAGCAGCGTGGACAGGGGAAGTGAAAAACTGTTTTTT.

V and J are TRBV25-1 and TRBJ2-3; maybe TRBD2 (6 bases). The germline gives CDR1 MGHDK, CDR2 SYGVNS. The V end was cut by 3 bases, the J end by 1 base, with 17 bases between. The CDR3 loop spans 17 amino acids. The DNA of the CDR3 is TGTGCCAGCAGTGACGGGACTCAACATACGGGCACAGATACGCAGTATTTT. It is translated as CASSDGTQHTGTDTQYF.

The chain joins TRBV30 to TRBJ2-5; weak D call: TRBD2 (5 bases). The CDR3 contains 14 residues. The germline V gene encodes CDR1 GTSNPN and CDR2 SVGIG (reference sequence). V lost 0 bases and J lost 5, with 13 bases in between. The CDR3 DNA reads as TGTGCCTGGAGTGTACTCTCCGGCGGGGAGACCCAGTACTTC. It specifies CAWSVLSGGETQYF. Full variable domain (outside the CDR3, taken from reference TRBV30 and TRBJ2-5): SQTIHQWPATLVQPVGSPLSLECTVEGTSNPNLYWYRQAAGRGLQLLFYSVGIGQISSEVPQNLSASRPQDRQFILSSKKLLLSDSGFYLCAWSVLSGGETQYFGPGTRLLVL.

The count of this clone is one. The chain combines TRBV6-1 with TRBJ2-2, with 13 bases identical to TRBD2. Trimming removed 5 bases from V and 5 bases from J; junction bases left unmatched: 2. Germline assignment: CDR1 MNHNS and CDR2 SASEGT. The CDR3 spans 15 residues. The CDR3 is CASSQLAGGTGELFF. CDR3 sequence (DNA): TGTGCCAGCAGTCAACTAGCGGGAGGGACCGGGGAGCTGTTTTTT.

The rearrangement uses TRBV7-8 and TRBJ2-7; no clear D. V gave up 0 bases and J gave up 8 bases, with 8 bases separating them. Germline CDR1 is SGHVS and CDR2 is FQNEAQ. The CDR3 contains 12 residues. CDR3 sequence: CASSLALQQQYF. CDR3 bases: TGTGCCAGCAGCTTAGCGCTCCAGCAGCAGTACTTC. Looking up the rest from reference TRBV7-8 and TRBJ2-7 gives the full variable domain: GAGVSQSPRYKVAKRGQDVALRCDPISGHVSLFWYQQALGQGPEFLTYFQNEAQLDKSGLPSDRFFAERPEGSVSTLKIQRTQQEDSAVYLCASSLALQQQYFGPGTRLTVT.

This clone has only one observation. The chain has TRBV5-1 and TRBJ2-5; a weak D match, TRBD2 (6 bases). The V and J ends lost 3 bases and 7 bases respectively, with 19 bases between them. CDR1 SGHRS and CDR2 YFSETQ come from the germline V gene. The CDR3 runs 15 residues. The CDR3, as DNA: TGCGCCAGCAGCTGGGACTCGGGTGGTAAAGGGACCCAGTACTTC. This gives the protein CASSWDSGGKGTQYF. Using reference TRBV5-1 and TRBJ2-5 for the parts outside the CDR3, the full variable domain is KAGVTQTPRYLIKTRGQQVTLSCSPISGHRSVSWYQQTPGQGLQFLFEYFSETQRNKGNFPGRFSGRQFSNSRSEMNVSTLELGDSALYLCASSWDSGGKGTQYFGPGTRLLVL.

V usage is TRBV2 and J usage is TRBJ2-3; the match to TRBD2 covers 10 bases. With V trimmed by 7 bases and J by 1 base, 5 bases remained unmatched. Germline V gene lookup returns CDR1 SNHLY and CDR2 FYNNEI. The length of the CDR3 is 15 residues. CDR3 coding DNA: TGTGCCAGCAACCCCGGGACTAGCGGCACAGATACGCAGTATTTT. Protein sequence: CASNPGTSGTDTQYF.

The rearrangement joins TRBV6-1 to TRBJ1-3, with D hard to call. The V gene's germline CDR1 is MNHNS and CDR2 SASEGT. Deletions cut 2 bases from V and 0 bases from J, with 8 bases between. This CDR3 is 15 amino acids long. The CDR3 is CASSETFFSGNTIYF. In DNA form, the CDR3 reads TGTGCCAGCAGTGAAACATTTTTCTCTGGAAACACCATATATTTT.

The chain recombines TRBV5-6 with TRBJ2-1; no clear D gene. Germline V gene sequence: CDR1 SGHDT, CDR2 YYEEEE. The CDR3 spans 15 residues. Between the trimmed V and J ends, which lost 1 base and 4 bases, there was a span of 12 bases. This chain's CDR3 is CASSLNSGQYNEQFF. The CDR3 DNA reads TGTGCCAGCAGCTTGAATTCCGGGCAGTACAATGAGCAGTTCTTC.

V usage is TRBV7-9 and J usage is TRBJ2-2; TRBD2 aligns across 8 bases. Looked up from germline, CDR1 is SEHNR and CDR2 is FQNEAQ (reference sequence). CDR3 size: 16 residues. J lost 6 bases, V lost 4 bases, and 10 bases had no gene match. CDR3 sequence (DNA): TGTGCCAGCAGCTCAGTAGCGGGAAGGGAATCCGGGGAGCTGTTTTTT. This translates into CASSSVAGRESGELFF.

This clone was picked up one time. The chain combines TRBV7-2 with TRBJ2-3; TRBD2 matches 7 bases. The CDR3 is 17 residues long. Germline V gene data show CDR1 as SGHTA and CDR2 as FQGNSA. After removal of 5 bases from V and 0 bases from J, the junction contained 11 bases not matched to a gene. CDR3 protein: CASSLSGDYESTDTQYF. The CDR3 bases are TGTGCCAGCAGCCTAAGTGGGGACTACGAAAGCACAGATACGCAGTATTTT. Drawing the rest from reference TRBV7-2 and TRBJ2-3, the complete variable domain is GAGVSQSPSNKVTEKGKDVELRCDPISGHTALYWYRQSLGQGLEFLIYFQGNSAPDKSGLPSDRFSAERTGGSVSTLTIQRTQQEDSAVYLCASSLSGDYESTDTQYFGPGTRLTVL.

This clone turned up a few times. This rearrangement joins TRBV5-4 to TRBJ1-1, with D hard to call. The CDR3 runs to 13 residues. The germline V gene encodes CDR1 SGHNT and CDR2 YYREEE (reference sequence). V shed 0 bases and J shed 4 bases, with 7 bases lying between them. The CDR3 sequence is CASSLGAGTEAFF. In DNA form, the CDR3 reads TGTGCCAGCAGCTTGGGAGCGGGCACTGAAGCTTTCTTT.

CDR3 loop: CSVPEGGTFF. The DNA for the CDR3 is TGCAGCGTTCCGGAGGGCGGAACTTTCTTT. The rearrangement joins TRBV29-1 to TRBJ1-1; D gene uncertain. The CDR3 is 10 residues long. The V end lost 5 bases, the J end lost 12 bases, and 13 bases lay between the germline ends. In germline, CDR1 is SQVTM, CDR2 ANQGSEA.

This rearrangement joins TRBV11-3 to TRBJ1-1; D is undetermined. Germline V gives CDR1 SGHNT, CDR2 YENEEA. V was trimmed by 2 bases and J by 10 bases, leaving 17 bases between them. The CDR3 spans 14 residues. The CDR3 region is CASSLSHSEGVAFF. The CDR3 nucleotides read TGTGCCAGCAGCTTATCCCACTCGGAGGGTGTAGCTTTCTTT.

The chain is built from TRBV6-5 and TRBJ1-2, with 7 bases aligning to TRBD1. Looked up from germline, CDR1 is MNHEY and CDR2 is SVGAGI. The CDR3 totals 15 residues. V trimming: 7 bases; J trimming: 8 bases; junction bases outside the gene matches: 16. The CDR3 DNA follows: TGTGCCAGCAAAGTCGGCGAGACAGGGCATTTCGGCTACACCTTC. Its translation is CASKVGETGHFGYTF.